This TCR beta chain stems from a study of Tregs in tolerant kidney transplant recipients. Turning to this clone: The antigen is unknown.

General study points: Few patients were studied, so findings need validation in larger groups. Biological reproducibility was not directly addressed in this study.

Trimming removed 2 bases from V and 5 bases from J; junction bases left unmatched: 11. CDR3 length: 16 amino acids. Germline lookup yields CDR1 ENHRY and CDR2 SYGVKD. Thawed PBMCs were FACS-sorted into unstimulated CD4+CD25+CD127- regulatory T cells, CD4+CD25- non-regulatory cells, CD4 and CD8 cells. The table came from immunoSEQ multiplex PCR; TCRdb's copy has only in-frame clones and leaves some out. The data show approximately 260,000 clones, 65% to 85% seen once. The source material was CD4+ T cells from blood. The clonotype was recovered from a human donor in good health. The V and J genes are TRBV10-3 and TRBJ2-5; 7 bases are shared with TRBD1. CDR3 region: CAISERGQAKGETQYF. CDR3 DNA sequence: TGTGCCATCAGTGAGCGAGGACAGGCCAAAGGGGAGACCCAGTACTTC.